The sequence of this T cell receptor (beta chain) was determined in a study of blood T cell repertoires in COVID-19. The assay was immunoSEQ multiplex PCR, and TCRdb's table has in-frame clones only and misses some. The table includes some 230,000 clones, roughly 84% detected once. The CDR3 is 14 amino acids. Germline CDR1 and CDR2: LNHDA and SQIVND (reference sequence). Trimming cost V 5 bases and J 0 bases, with 10 bases left between them. What was sequenced was peripheral blood. This rearrangement joins TRBV19 to TRBJ1-1; D is possibly TRBD1 (5 bases). The sequence was obtained from a man aged 35-49 years with acute or convalescent COVID-19. CDR3 region: CASSAGRMNTEAFF. DNA for the CDR3: TGTGCCAGTAGTGCGGGACGGATGAACACTGAAGCTTTCTTT.